A single TCR beta chain is shown here with its context. What it binds is not known. The sample is drawn from a study of OX40 agonist ivuxolimab in advanced cancers. Overall study findings and caveats: The mean number of expanded clones was higher in CD8+ T cells than in CD4+. Clonal expansion was seen in CD4+ and CD8+ blood T cells by week 6 at 0.1 to 3.0 mg/kg. Individuals who were partial responders at 0.1-3.0 mg/kg had clonal expansion that ranked among the lowest.

Germline CDR1 SGHTA, CDR2 FQGNSA. The CDR3 sequence is 16 residues long. Trimming left V 1 base short and J 6 bases short, with 16 bases between. Patients with autoimmune history or systemic immunosuppression were excluded. Using immunoSEQ multiplex PCR, the repertoire was profiled, and TCRdb retains in-frame clones only, with some absent. The table shows 80,000 to 100,000 clones, with approximately 94% occurring only once. V gene TRBV7-2 combines with J gene TRBJ1-5, with a weak D call TRBD1 (5 bases). The sequence was obtained from an adult with an advanced solid tumor such as melanoma, head and neck, liver or kidney cancer. This specimen consisted of CD4+ or CD8+ T cells sorted from blood, obtained in a trial of the OX40 agonist ivuxolimab. In DNA, the CDR3 is TGTGCCAGCAGCTTAGTGGCAGCCAGGGTGGGTCAGCCCCAGCATTTT. This translates into CASSLVAARVGQPQHF.